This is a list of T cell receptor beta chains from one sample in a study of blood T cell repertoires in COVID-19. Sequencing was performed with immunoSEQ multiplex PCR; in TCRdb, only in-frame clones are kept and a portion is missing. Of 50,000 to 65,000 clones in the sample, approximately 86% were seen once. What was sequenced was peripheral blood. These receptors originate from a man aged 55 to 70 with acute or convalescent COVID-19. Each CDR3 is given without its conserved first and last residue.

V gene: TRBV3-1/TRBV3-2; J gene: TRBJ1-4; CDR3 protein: ASSQDSGVEEKLF
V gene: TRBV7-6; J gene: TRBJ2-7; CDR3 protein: ASSLADGAGGSYEQY
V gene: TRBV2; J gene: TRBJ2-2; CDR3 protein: ASREGTVNTGELF
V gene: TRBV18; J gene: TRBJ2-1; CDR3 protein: ASSRTSGGGYNEQF
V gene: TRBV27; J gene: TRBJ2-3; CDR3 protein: ASSLWASQRYDTQY
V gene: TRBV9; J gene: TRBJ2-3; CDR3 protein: ASSARGQGIPDTQY
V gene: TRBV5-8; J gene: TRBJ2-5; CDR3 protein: ASSVGGFQETQY
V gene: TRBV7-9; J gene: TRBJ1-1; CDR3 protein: ASSWGQNTEAF
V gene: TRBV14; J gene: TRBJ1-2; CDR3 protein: ASSQAGQGYGYT
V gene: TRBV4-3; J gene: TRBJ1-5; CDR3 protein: ASSQVGGDQPQH
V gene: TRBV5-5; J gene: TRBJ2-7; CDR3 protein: ASSFGIGSSYEQY
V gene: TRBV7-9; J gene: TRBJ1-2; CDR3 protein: ASSLEGNYGYT
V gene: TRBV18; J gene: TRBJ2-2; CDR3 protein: ASSPPRTGELF
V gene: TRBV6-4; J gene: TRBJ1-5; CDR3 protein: ASSGVGRGFNQPQH
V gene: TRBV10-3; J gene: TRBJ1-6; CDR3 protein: AIRASTGTDNSPLH
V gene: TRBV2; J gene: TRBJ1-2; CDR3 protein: ASSEARIVGAGGYT
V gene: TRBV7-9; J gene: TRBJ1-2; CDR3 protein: APDTYGYT
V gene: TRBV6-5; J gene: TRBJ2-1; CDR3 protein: ASRQGAYNEQF
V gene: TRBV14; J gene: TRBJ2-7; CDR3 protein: ASSPGRESAERTYEQY
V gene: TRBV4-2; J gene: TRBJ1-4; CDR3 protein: ASSQDQTGGNVVF
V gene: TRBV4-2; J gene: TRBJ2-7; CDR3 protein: ASSRTSGGIDEQY
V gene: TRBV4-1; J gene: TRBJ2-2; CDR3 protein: ASSQFPANTGELF
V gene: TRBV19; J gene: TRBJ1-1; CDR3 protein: ASSPGTGGGWDTEAF
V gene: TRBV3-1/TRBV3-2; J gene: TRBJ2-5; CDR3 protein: ASTGSGETQY
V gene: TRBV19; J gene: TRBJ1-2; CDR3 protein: ASSVGTGELGYT
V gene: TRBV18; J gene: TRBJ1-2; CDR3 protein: ASSPSSGGNYGYT
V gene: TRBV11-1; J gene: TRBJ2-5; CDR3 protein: ASSLGGGETQY